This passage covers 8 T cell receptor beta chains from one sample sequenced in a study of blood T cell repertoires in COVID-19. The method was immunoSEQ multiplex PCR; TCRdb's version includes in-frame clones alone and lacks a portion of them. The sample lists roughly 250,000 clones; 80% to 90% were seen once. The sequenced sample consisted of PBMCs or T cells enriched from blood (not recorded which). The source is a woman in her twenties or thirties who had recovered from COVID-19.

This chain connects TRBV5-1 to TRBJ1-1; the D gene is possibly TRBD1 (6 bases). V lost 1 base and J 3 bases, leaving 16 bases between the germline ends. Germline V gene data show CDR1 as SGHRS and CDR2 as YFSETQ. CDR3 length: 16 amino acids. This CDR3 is CASSLIWASGDTEAFF. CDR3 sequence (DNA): TGCGCCAGCAGCTTGATATGGGCCTCAGGGGACACTGAAGCTTTCTTT.

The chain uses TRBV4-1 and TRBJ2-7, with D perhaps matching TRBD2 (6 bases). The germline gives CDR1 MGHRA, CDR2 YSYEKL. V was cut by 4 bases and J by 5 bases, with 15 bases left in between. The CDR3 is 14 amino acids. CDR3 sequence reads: CASSPTPSGDEQYF. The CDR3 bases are TGCGCCAGCAGCCCGACGCCCTCGGGGGACGAGCAGTACTTC.

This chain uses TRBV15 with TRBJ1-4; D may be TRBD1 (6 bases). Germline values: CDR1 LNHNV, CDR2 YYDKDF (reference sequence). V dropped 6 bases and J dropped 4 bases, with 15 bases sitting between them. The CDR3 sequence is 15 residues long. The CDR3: CATSPGGEYNEKLFF. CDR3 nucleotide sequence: TGTGCCACCAGTCCGGGGGGCGAGTATAATGAAAAACTGTTTTTT.

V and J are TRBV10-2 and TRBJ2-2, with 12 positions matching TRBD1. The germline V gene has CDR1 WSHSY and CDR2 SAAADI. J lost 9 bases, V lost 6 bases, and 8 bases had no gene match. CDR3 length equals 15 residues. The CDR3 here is CASRGQGASFRELFF. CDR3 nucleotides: TGCGCCAGCAGGGGACAGGGGGCGAGCTTCCGGGAGCTGTTTTTT.

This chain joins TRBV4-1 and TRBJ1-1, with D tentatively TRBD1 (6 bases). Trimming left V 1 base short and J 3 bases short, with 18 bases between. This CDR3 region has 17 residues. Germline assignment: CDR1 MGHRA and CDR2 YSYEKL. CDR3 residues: CASSQAIGRGRDTEAFF. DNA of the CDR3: TGCGCCAGCAGCCAAGCCATCGGGCGGGGGCGAGACACTGAAGCTTTCTTT.

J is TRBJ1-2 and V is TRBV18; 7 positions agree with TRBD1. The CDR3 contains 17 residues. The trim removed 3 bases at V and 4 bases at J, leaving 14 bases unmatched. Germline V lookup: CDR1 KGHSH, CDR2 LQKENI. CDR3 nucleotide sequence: TGTGCCAGCTCACCGAACACCGGGACAGCTGGGTTCTATGGCTACACCTTC. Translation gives CASSPNTGTAGFYGYTF.

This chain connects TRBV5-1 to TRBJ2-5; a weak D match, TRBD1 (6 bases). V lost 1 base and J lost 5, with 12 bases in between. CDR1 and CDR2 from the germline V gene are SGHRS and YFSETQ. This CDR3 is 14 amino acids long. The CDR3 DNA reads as TGCGCCAGCAGCTTGCAGCAGGGGTCGGAGACCCAGTACTTC. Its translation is CASSLQQGSETQYF.

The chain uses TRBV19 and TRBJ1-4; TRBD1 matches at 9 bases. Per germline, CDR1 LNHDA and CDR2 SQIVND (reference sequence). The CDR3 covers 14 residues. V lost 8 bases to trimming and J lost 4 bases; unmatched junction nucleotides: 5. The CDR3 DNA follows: TGTGCCAGTGGACAGGGGAATGGTAATGAAAAACTGTTTTTT. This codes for CASGQGNGNEKLFF.